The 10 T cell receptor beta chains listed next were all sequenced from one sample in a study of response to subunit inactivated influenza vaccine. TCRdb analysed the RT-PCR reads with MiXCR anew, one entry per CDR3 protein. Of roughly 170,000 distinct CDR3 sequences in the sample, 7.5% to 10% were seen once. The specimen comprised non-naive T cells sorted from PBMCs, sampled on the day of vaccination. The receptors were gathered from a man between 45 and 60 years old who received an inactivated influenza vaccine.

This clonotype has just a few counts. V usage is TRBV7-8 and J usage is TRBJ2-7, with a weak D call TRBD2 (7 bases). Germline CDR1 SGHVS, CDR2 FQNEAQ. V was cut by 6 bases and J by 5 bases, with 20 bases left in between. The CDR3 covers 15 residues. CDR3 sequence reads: CASRREGGLIHEQYF. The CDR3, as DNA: TGTGCCAGCAGGAGGGAGGGGGGCCTCATCCACGAGCAGTACTTC.

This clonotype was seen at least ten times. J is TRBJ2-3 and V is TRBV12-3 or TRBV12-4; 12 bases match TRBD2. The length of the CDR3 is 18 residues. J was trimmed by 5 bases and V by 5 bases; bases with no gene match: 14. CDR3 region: CASSGLAGTPGRVDTQYF. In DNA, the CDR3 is TGTGCCAGCAGTGGACTAGCGGGAACCCCCGGGAGGGTAGATACGCAGTATTTT.

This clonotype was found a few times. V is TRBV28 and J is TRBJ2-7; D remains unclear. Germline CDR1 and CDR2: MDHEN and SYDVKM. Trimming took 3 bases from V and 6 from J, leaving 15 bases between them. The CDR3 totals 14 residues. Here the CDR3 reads CASSFLSGSSEQYF. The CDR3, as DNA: TGTGCCAGCAGTTTCTTAAGTGGATCAAGCGAGCAGTACTTC. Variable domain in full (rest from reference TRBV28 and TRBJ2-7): DVKVTQSSRYLVKRTGEKVFLECVQDMDHENMFWYRQDPGLGLRLIYFSYDVKMKEKGDIPEGYSVSREKKERFSLILESASTNQTSMYLCASSFLSGSSEQYFGPGTRLTVT.

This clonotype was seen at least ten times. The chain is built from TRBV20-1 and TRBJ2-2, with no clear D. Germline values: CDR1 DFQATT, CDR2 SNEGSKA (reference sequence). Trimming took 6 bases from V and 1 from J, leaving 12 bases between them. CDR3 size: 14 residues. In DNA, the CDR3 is TGCAGTGCGAGACCTACCCGGAACACCGGGGAGCTGTTTTTT. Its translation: CSARPTRNTGELFF.

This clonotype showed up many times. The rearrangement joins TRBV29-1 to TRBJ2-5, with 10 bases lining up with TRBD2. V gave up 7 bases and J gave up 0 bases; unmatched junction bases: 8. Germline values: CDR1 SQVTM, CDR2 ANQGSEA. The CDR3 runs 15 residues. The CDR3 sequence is CSGLLAGLYQETQYF. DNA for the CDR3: TGCAGCGGCTTACTAGCGGGGTTGTACCAAGAGACCCAGTACTTC.

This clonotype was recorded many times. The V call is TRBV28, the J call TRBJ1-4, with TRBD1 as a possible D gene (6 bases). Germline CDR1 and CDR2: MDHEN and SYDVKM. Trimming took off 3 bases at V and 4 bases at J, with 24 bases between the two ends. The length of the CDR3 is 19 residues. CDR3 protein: CASSFKGQPFSLGNEKLFF. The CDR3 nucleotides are TGTGCCAGCAGTTTTAAGGGACAACCCTTTTCGTTGGGTAATGAAAAACTGTTTTTT.

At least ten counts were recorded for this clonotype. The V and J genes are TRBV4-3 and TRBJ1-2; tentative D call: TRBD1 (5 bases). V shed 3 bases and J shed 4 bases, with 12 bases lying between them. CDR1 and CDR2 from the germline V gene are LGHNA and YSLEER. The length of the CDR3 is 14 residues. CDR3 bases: TGCGCCAGCAGCCAGGCCGGGGCGGTCTATGGCTACACCTTC. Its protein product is CASSQAGAVYGYTF.

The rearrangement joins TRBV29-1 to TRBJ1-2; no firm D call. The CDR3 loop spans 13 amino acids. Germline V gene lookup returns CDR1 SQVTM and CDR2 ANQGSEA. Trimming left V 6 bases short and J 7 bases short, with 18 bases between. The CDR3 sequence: CSVTAGSSGGYTF. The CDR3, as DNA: TGCAGCGTCACCGCGGGCAGCTCAGGTGGCTACACCTTC. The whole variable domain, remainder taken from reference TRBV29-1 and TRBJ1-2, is SAVISQKPSRDICQRGTSLTIQCQVDSQVTMMFWYRQQPGQSLTLIATANQGSEATYESGFVIDKFPISRPNLTFSTLTVSNMSPEDSSIYLCSVTAGSSGGYTFGSGTRLTVV.

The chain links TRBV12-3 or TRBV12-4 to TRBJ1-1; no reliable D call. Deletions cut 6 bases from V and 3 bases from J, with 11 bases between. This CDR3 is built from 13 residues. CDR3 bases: TGTGCCAGCAGCTCCCCCGGGGACACTGAAGCTTTCTTT. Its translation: CASSSPGDTEAFF.

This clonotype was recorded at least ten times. CDR3 in amino acids: CASSSGRVITEAFF. CDR3 nucleotide sequence: TGTGCCAGCAGCTCAGGGAGGGTAATAACTGAAGCTTTCTTT. The V and J genes are TRBV7-9 and TRBJ1-1, with a weak D call TRBD1 (5 bases). This CDR3 region has 14 residues. Germline loops: CDR1 SEHNR, CDR2 FQNEAQ (reference sequence). V lost 4 bases and J 5 bases, leaving 14 bases between the germline ends. Supplemented by reference TRBV7-9 and TRBJ1-1, the full variable domain reads DTGVSQNPRHKITKRGQNVTFRCDPISEHNRLYWYRQTLGQGPEFLTYFQNEAQLEKSRLLSDRFSAERPKGSFSTLEIQRTEQGDSAMYLCASSSGRVITEAFFGQGTRLTVV.